Each of the 15 T cell receptor beta chains below was sequenced from the same sample in a study of blood T cell repertoires in COVID-19. Generated by immunoSEQ multiplex PCR, the TCRdb table keeps only in-frame clones and is missing some. This table holds about 400,000 clones, around 84% found once. The sequenced sample consisted of peripheral blood. The receptors derive from a human donor in a cohort sampled during active COVID-19.

This sequence joins TRBV2 and TRBJ2-3, with D tentatively TRBD2 (7 bases). The germline V gene encodes CDR1 SNHLY and CDR2 FYNNEI. Trimming cost V 9 bases and J 2 bases, with 15 bases left between them. This CDR3 is 14 amino acids long. CDR3 sequence reads: CARGGEQSTDTQYF. The CDR3 DNA is TGTGCCAGAGGGGGGGAGCAGTCCACAGATACGCAGTATTTT.

CDR3 residues: CASRTTGSETQYF. The CDR3, as DNA: TGTGCCAGCAGGACGACAGGGTCGGAGACCCAGTACTTC. The J gene is TRBJ2-5, the V gene TRBV6-5; 7 positions match TRBD1. The CDR3 runs to 13 residues. Germline CDR1 is MNHEY and CDR2 is SVGAGI. The V and J ends lost 6 bases and 5 bases, in that order; junction bases with no gene match: 6.

The V call is TRBV19, the J call TRBJ2-2, with a weak D call TRBD1 (5 bases). Germline loops: CDR1 LNHDA, CDR2 SQIVND (reference sequence). The CDR3 loop spans 14 amino acids. V lost 6 bases, J lost 2 bases, and 10 bases lay in between. CDR3 in amino acids: CASRTQGNTGELFF. Written as DNA, the CDR3 is TGTGCCAGTAGGACTCAGGGTAACACCGGGGAGCTGTTTTTT.

The V call is TRBV15, the J call TRBJ2-7; 7 positions agree with TRBD1. The CDR3 extends over 13 amino acids. CDR1 and CDR2 (germline): LNHNV, YYDKDF (reference sequence). V lost 4 bases and J lost 3; bases outside the gene matches: 3. This CDR3 reads CATSNRDSYEQYF. The CDR3, as DNA: TGTGCCACCAGCAACCGGGACAGCTACGAGCAGTACTTC.

V is TRBV29-1 and J is TRBJ1-5; D is perhaps TRBD1 (5 bases). This CDR3 comprises 13 residues. Germline values: CDR1 SQVTM, CDR2 ANQGSEA. Trimming stripped 7 bases from V and 1 base from J, with 11 bases between. CDR3 DNA: TGCAGCGCCAGGGTGTCGAGCAATCAGCCCCAGCATTTT. Translation: CSARVSSNQPQHF.

V is TRBV5-1 and J is TRBJ1-1, with TRBD1 matching over 7 bases. The CDR3 has 16 amino acids. V shed 0 bases and J 0 bases; nucleotides not matched to a gene: 5. CDR1 is SGHRS, CDR2 YFSETQ, per germline. The CDR3 nucleotides read TGCGCCAGCAGCTTGGACTCCGGGACAGTGAACACTGAAGCTTTCTTT. This sequence encodes CASSLDSGTVNTEAFF.

J is TRBJ2-2 and V is TRBV10-2; the match to TRBD1 covers 7 bases. Trimming at V came to 6 bases and at J to 2 bases, leaving 9 bases not matched to a gene. Germline assignment: CDR1 WSHSY and CDR2 SAAADI. The CDR3 extends over 16 amino acids. The chain's CDR3 is CASSLTGTVNTGELFF. The CDR3 nucleotides are TGCGCCAGCAGCTTAACCGGGACAGTTAACACCGGGGAGCTGTTTTTT.

V and J are TRBV5-7 and TRBJ2-2; 11 bases align to TRBD1. TRBV5-7 is marked as an open reading frame, function uncertain. The CDR3 runs 16 residues. Trimming removed 3 bases from V and 4 bases from J; junction bases left unmatched: 5. The CDR3 nucleotides are TGTGCCAGCAGCTGGGACAGGGGGTATGTCACCGGGGAGCTGTTTTTT. Its translation: CASSWDRGYVTGELFF.

The rearrangement joins TRBV6-5 to TRBJ1-1, with 7 bases matching TRBD1. CDR1 is MNHEY, CDR2 SVGAGI, per germline. The CDR3 has 13 residues. V dropped 6 bases and J dropped 3; count of bases not matched to a gene: 4. This chain's CDR3 is CASSNRGYTEAFF. DNA for the CDR3: TGTGCCAGCAGCAACAGGGGCTACACTGAAGCTTTCTTT.

The chain joins TRBV12-3 or TRBV12-4 to TRBJ1-4, with 8 bases matching TRBD1. The CDR3 is made up of 13 amino acids. Trimming took 6 bases from V and 8 from J; bases not matched to a gene: 5. In DNA, the CDR3 is TGTGCCAGCAGAACAGGGGGGGAAGAAAAACTGTTTTTT. This sequence encodes CASRTGGEEKLFF.

The genes are TRBV19 and TRBJ1-5, with 7 bases matching TRBD1. V shed 6 bases and J 5 bases; nucleotides not matched to a gene: 16. The germline V gene has CDR1 LNHDA and CDR2 SQIVND (reference sequence). This CDR3 comprises 17 residues. The CDR3 reads CASSTHLGQPEHQPQHF. CDR3 DNA: TGTGCCAGTAGCACTCATCTGGGACAGCCGGAACATCAGCCCCAGCATTTT.

The V and J genes are TRBV5-3 and TRBJ1-5; 10 positions agree with TRBD1. TRBV5-3 is sorted into the ORF group, with uncertain function. The CDR3 contains 16 residues. Losses at the gene ends were 4 bases for V and 1 base for J; bases not matched to a gene: 5. CDR3 DNA: TGTGCCAGAAGCGGCAGACAGGGGGCGAGCAATCAGCCCCAGCATTTT. This translates into CARSGRQGASNQPQHF.

CDR3 DNA sequence: TGTGCCAGCAGCGAGCAGAGGGTTATCACTACCGGGGAGCTGTTTTTT. Translated: CASSEQRVITTGELFF. The chain joins TRBV7-8 to TRBJ2-2; a weak D match, TRBD2 (5 bases). Germline values: CDR1 SGHVS, CDR2 FQNEAQ. With 5 bases removed from V and 5 bases from J, the gap between germline ends came to 18 bases. The CDR3 totals 16 residues.

The chain is built from TRBV3-1 (or the pseudogene TRBV3-2) and TRBJ2-5, with TRBD2 identical over 8 bases. Looked up from germline, CDR1 is LGHDT and CDR2 is YNNKEL (reference sequence). With 1 base clipped from V and 5 bases from J, the junction kept 6 bases outside the gene matches. The CDR3 has 15 residues. The CDR3 is CASSQVGAGDETQYF. Written as DNA, the CDR3 is TGTGCCAGCAGCCAAGTGGGAGCGGGGGATGAGACCCAGTACTTC.

The V gene is TRBV7-9, the J gene TRBJ2-1; maybe TRBD1 (6 bases). Germline lookup yields CDR1 SEHNR and CDR2 FQNEAQ (reference sequence). Between the trimmed V and J ends, which lost 5 bases and 4 bases, there was a span of 21 bases. CDR3 length: 17 residues. CDR3 region: CASSLGFGTGPYNEQFF. The CDR3 DNA reads TGTGCCAGCAGCCTGGGATTTGGCACAGGGCCATACAATGAGCAGTTCTTC.